This TCR beta chain appears in the sequencing data of a study of T cell repertoires in cytomegalovirus infection. Overall study: In the study, CMV epitopes included recently identified HLA-C-restricted and well-studied HLA-B-restricted ones. Public TCR beta signatures provided an indication of both CMV infection and a matching HLA type. Study results and limitations: Ex vivo responses were dominated by HLA-C-restricted CMV-specific TCR beta clonotypes.

Concerning this clonotype: Its antigen is still unknown.

MiXCR, applied by TCRdb to the reads, yields one record per CDR3 protein. This sample has around 100,000 distinct CDR3 sequences, with 42% found just once. This CDR3 spans 14 amino acids. V was pared by 0 bases and J by 7 bases, with 14 bases between. Germline V gene lookup returns CDR1 SQVTM and CDR2 ANQGSEA. This rearrangement joins TRBV29-1 to TRBJ2-3; D perhaps matches TRBD2 (6 bases). The specimen comprised CD8+ T cells from cultured PBMCs, sampled from culture after CMV antigen stimulation. The TCR comes from a human donor in good health (CMV status not recorded). Some clones in this sample may be carry-over from other donors' samples. The CDR3 DNA follows: TGCAGCGTTGAAGATCTAAGGAGGGGAAATACGCAGTATTTT. It specifies CSVEDLRRGNTQYF.